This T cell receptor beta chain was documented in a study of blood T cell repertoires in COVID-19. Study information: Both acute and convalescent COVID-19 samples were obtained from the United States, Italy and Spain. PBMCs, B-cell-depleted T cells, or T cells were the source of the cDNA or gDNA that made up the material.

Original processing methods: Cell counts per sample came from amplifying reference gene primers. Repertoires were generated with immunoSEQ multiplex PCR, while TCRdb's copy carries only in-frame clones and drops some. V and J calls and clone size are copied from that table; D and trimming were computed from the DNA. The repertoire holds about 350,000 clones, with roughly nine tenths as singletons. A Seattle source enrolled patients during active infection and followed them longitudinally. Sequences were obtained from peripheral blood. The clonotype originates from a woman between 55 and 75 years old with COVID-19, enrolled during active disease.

CDR3 coding DNA: TGTGCCTGGACAACCGGACAGAAACAAGAGACCCAGTACTTC. Amino acids: CAWTTGQKQETQYF. The rearrangement joins TRBV30 to TRBJ2-5; tentative D call: TRBD1 (6 bases). Germline CDR1 is GTSNPN and CDR2 is SVGIG (reference sequence). V was pared by 4 bases and J by 2 bases, with 14 bases between. The CDR3 loop spans 14 amino acids.